Detailed here is one T cell receptor beta chain. Its antigen is currently unknown. The CDR3 length is 14 residues. Trimming left V 5 bases short and J 0 bases short, with 10 bases between. Germline V gene sequence: CDR1 MDHEN, CDR2 SYDVKM. The sample is drawn from a study of T cells after yellow fever vaccination. About the research overall: Fractions of low cell number were prepared using SMART-Seq v4 Ultra Low Input.

In making TCR cDNA, 5'RACE template switching added a universal primer site and UMIs to it. TCRdb re-called the 5' RACE reads through MiXCR, storing one row per CDR3 protein. The sample has approximately 550,000 distinct CDR3 sequences, roughly 13% seen once. General study points: It was the secondary response that reached its peak faster, day 5 versus 15, but it was weaker. Sorted repertoires could include abundant contaminating clonotypes from bulk cells.

Source: PBMCs, taken on the day of the yellow fever booster vaccination. V and J are TRBV28 and TRBJ2-5; D is unresolved. The source of this sequence is a man aged 25-45 years who received the YFV17D yellow fever vaccine. CDR3 nucleotides: TGTGCCAGCAGTACAAGTTTCTACCAAGAGACCCAGTACTTC. Amino acids: CASSTSFYQETQYF.